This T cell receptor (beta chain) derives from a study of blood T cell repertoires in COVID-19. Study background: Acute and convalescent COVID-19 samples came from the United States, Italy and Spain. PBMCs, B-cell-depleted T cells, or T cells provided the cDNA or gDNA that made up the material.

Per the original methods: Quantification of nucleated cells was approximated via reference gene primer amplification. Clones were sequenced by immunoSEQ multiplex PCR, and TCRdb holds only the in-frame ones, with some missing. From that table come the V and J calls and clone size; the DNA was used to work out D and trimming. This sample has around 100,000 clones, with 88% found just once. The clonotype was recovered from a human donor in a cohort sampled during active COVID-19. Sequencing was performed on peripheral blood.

The CDR3 region is CASSPDGAEYSNQPQHF. The CDR3 DNA is TGCGCCAGCAGCCCCGATGGGGCAGAATATAGCAATCAGCCCCAGCATTTT. The chain joins TRBV5-1 to TRBJ1-5, with D maybe TRBD1 (5 bases). The CDR3 loop spans 17 amino acids. Germline-derived CDR1 and CDR2 are SGHRS and YFSETQ. Trimming cost V 4 bases and J 0 bases, with 17 bases left between them.